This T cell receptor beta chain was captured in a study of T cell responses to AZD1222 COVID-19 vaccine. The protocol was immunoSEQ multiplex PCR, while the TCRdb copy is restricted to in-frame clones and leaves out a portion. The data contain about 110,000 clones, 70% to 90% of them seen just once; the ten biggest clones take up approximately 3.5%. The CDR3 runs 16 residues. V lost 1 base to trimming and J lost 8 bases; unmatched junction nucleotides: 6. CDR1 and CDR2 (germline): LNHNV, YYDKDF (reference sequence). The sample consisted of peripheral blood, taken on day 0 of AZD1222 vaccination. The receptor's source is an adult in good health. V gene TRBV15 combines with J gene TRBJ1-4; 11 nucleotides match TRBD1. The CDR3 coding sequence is TGTGCCACCAGCAGAGGAGGACAGGGGGCTGGGGAAAAACTGTTTTTT. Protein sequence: CATSRGGQGAGEKLFF.